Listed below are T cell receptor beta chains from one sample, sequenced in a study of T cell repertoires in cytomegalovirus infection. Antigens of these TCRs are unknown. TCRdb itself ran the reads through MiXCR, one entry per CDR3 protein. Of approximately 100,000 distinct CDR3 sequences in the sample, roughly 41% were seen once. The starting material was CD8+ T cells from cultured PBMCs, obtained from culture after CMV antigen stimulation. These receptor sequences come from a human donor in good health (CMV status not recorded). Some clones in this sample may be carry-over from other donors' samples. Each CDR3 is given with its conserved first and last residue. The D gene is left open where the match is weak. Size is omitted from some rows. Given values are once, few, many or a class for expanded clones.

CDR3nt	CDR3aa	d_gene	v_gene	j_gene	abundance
TGTGCCAGCAGCCCCGGGACAGGGGGTTTGTATGGCTACACCTTC	CASSPGTGGLYGYTF	TRBD1	TRBV27	TRBJ1-2	many
TGTGCCAGCAGCCGACTAAGAGGTCTAGCGGGGGGGTTCTTCACAGATACGCAGTATTTT	CASSRLRGLAGGFFTDTQYF	TRBD2	TRBV7-2	TRBJ2-3	few
TGCAGTGCGGTAAGGACGGTAGAAGCTTTCTTT	CSAVRTVEAFF	-	TRBV20-1	TRBJ1-1	few
TGTGCCAGCAACCTCCCCACGACAGGAATGAACACTGAAGCTTTCTTT	CASNLPTTGMNTEAFF	-	TRBV7-9	TRBJ1-1	-
TGTGCCAGCAGTTTAACCGGATCCTACAATGAGCAGTTCTTC	CASSLTGSYNEQFF	-	TRBV27	TRBJ2-1	-
TGTGCCAGCAGCTTGCCCGATGGGACAGGGGCCTTGGGGAAAACTGAAGCTTTCTTT	CASSLPDGTGALGKTEAFF	TRBD1	TRBV7-6	TRBJ1-1	few
TGTGCCAGCAGCAGGACAGGAGAATCCTACAATGAGCAGTTCTTC	CASSRTGESYNEQFF	TRBD1	TRBV7-9	TRBJ2-1	few
TGTGCCAGCAGTTCCGGACTAGCGGGGACCGGGGAGCTGTTTTTT	CASSSGLAGTGELFF	TRBD2	TRBV6-5	TRBJ2-2	-
TGTGCCAGCAGACCTAGCCGGTACACCGGGGAGCTGTTTTTT	CASRPSRYTGELFF	-	TRBV6-1	TRBJ2-2	few
TGTGCCAGCAGTTTCTTCCTAGGACTGGCCAAAAACATTCAGTACTTC	CASSFFLGLAKNIQYF	-	TRBV7-2	TRBJ2-4	-
TGTGCCAGCAGATTGACAGGGGGAATGTATGGCTACACCTTC	CASRLTGGMYGYTF	TRBD1	TRBV28	TRBJ1-2	-
TGTGCCAGCAGCTTAGGTGGTGGGGAAGTTTGGTCACCCCTCCACTTT	CASSLGGGEVWSPLHF	-	TRBV7-6	TRBJ1-6	-
TGTGCCAGCAGCGCGTGGGGGGGGCTCTACAATGAGCAGTTCTTC	CASSAWGGLYNEQFF	-	TRBV7-3	TRBJ2-1	few
TGTGCCAGTAGTATAGGGGCAGCCGCGAACACTGAAGCTTTCTTT	CASSIGAAANTEAFF	-	TRBV19	TRBJ1-1	few
TGTGCCAGCAGCCAAGGGACGGATCTCAAAGAGACCCAGTACTTC	CASSQGTDLKETQYF	-	TRBV7-6	TRBJ2-5	many
TGTGCCAGTAGTACCCTGGCGGTGAGCTCCTACAATGAGCAGTTCTTC	CASSTLAVSSYNEQFF	-	TRBV19	TRBJ2-1	-
TGCAGTGCTAGAGATCTTGAAGTCATGAACACTGAAGCTTTCTTT	CSARDLEVMNTEAFF	-	TRBV20-1	TRBJ1-1	-
TGTGCCAGCAGTTTATTTAAATCGGGGACGGAAGCTTTCTTT	CASSLFKSGTEAFF	-	TRBV27	TRBJ1-1	-
TGCGCCAGCAGCCAAGTTATGTGGGGGGTTGACTACGAGCAGTACTTC	CASSQVMWGVDYEQYF	-	TRBV4-1	TRBJ2-7	-
TGTGCCAGCAGCTTGTGGGGACAGCTAGCAACTAATGAAAAACTGTTTTTT	CASSLWGQLATNEKLFF	TRBD1	TRBV7-8	TRBJ1-4	-
TGTGCCAGCAGTTTCCAGGGTGGGGTTCGCGAGCAGTACTTC	CASSFQGGVREQYF	-	TRBV12-3/TRBV12-4	TRBJ2-7	few
TGTGCCAGCAGTTATTTTCGGGGGAAGGACACTGAAGCTTTCTTT	CASSYFRGKDTEAFF	-	TRBV6-6	TRBJ1-1	-
TGTGCCACCTCTGACAGGGACCGTTCACCCCTCCACTTT	CATSDRDRSPLHF	TRBD1	TRBV28	TRBJ1-6	few
TGTGCCAGCAGTCAGTCCACAGATACGCAGTATTTT	CASSQSTDTQYF	-	TRBV28	TRBJ2-3	many
TGTGCCAGTAGTCCGAGGGACGGAGGCAATCAGCCCCAGCATTTT	CASSPRDGGNQPQHF	-	TRBV19	TRBJ1-5	-
TGTGCCAGCAGCGTATTCGGGGGGGCGGGGAATGAGCAGTTCTTC	CASSVFGGAGNEQFF	TRBD2	TRBV9	TRBJ2-1	-
TGTGCCAGCAGTTACCCGACGTCTGCAACCTACGAGCAGTACTTC	CASSYPTSATYEQYF	-	TRBV6-6	TRBJ2-7	few
TGTGCCACCAGTGATTTGGGTGGGGCATACAATGAGCAGTTCTTC	CATSDLGGAYNEQFF	-	TRBV24-1	TRBJ2-1	-
TGTGCCAGCAGTTTAAGGACAGTAAACGAGCAGTACTTC	CASSLRTVNEQYF	-	TRBV12-3/TRBV12-4	TRBJ2-7	few
TGTGCCAGCAGTCCGACAGGGACCTACGAGCAGTACTTC	CASSPTGTYEQYF	TRBD1	TRBV6-5	TRBJ2-7	few
TGTGCCAGCAGTTTCCCCCGGGGGGAATCCTCGTGGGAGCAGTACTTC	CASSFPRGESSWEQYF	TRBD2	TRBV12-3/TRBV12-4	TRBJ2-7	few
TGTGCCAGCAGCTTAGACCAGGTGGGAGCTGGAAACACCATATATTTT	CASSLDQVGAGNTIYF	-	TRBV7-9	TRBJ1-3	-
TGCGCCAGCAGCCAAGATTCGCCAGGGTTGCCCGGGGAGCTGTTTTTT	CASSQDSPGLPGELFF	-	TRBV4-1	TRBJ2-2	-
TGTGCCAGCAGTCCCATCATGACAGTAGCCAACTATGGCTACACCTTC	CASSPIMTVANYGYTF	-	TRBV27	TRBJ1-2	-
TGTGCCAGCAGTTTAACAGGGCGCGAGCAGTACTTC	CASSLTGREQYF	-	TRBV27	TRBJ2-7	-
TGTGCCAGCAGTTTGGGAGGGAATAATTCACCCCTCCACTTT	CASSLGGNNSPLHF	-	TRBV27	TRBJ1-6	once
TGTGCCAGCAGTCCTACAGGGAAAAATTCACCCCTCCACTTT	CASSPTGKNSPLHF	-	TRBV12-3/TRBV12-4	TRBJ1-6	few
TGTGCCAGCAGATTAGACGGGGGTTACACCGGGGAGCTGTTTTTT	CASRLDGGYTGELFF	-	TRBV7-3	TRBJ2-2	-
TGTGCCAGCTCACCACGTGGGGGCTCTGGTCACGGGGGTGAGCAGTTCTTC	CASSPRGGSGHGGEQFF	-	TRBV18	TRBJ2-1	many
TGTGCCAGCAGCTCCCCTCTTGGCGGCTACACCTTC	CASSSPLGGYTF	-	TRBV7-2	TRBJ1-2	few
TGTGCCAGCAGCTTACCTACGACTAGCGGGGGACTGATGTACGAGCAGTACTTC	CASSLPTTSGGLMYEQYF	TRBD2	TRBV7-8	TRBJ2-7	few
TGTGCCAGCAGCCTAGGGGGATCGTACGAGCAGTACTTC	CASSLGGSYEQYF	-	TRBV27	TRBJ2-7	many
TGTGCCAGCAGTTGGGCGAACACTGAAGCTTTCTTT	CASSWANTEAFF	-	TRBV6-5	TRBJ1-1	-
TGTGCCAGCAGCCCCCGGGACTGGACTTACGAGCAGTACTTC	CASSPRDWTYEQYF	-	TRBV7-6	TRBJ2-7	-
TGCAGTGCTAGAGCCCATCCAGGGGGGAATGAGCAGTTCTTC	CSARAHPGGNEQFF	-	TRBV20-1	TRBJ2-1	-
TGTGCCTATACAGGGTTAACTAAGGAGCAGTTCTTC	CAYTGLTKEQFF	-	TRBV2	TRBJ2-1	-
TGTGCCAGCAGCTTTGTAGCGGGAGGTTTCTCCTACAATGAGCAGTTCTTC	CASSFVAGGFSYNEQFF	TRBD2	TRBV5-6	TRBJ2-1	-
TGTGCCAGCAGCCCATACGTGGACGGACCGTCTGGAAACACCATATATTTT	CASSPYVDGPSGNTIYF	-	TRBV3-1	TRBJ1-3	-
TGTGCCAGCAGTCCCGCCGAGTCGGAAGCTTTCTTT	CASSPAESEAFF	-	TRBV6-2/TRBV6-3	TRBJ1-1	few
TGTGCCAGCAGCTTAGCCGGACACGCTGAAGCTTTCTTT	CASSLAGHAEAFF	-	TRBV11-3	TRBJ1-1	medium-sized